This T cell receptor beta chain was recorded in a study of blood T cell repertoires in COVID-19. Turning to the study itself: Collection of acute and convalescent COVID-19 samples took place in the United States, Italy and Spain.

Participants were placed into cohorts based on the clinical history they reported. Assay: immunoSEQ multiplex PCR; the TCRdb copy retains only in-frame clones and omits some. The data show 130,000 to 150,000 clones, more than 75% seen once. The CDR3 sequence is 16 residues long. Per germline, CDR1 SGDLS and CDR2 YYNGEE. The V end was cut by 3 bases, the J end by 7 bases, with 22 bases between. The chain links TRBV9 to TRBJ1-2; D is undetermined. The source material was PBMCs or T cells enriched from blood (not recorded which). The source is a woman aged 25 to 45 with acute COVID-19. The CDR3 reads CASSAGEGGILSGYTF. The CDR3 DNA is TGTGCCAGCAGCGCTGGGGAGGGAGGGATTCTTAGTGGCTACACCTTC. Drawing the rest from reference TRBV9 and TRBJ1-2, the complete variable domain is DSGVTQTPKHLITATGQRVTLRCSPRSGDLSVYWYQQSLDQGLQFLIQYYNGEERAKGNILERFSAQQFPDLHSELNLSSLELGDSALYFCASSAGEGGILSGYTFGSGTRLTVV.